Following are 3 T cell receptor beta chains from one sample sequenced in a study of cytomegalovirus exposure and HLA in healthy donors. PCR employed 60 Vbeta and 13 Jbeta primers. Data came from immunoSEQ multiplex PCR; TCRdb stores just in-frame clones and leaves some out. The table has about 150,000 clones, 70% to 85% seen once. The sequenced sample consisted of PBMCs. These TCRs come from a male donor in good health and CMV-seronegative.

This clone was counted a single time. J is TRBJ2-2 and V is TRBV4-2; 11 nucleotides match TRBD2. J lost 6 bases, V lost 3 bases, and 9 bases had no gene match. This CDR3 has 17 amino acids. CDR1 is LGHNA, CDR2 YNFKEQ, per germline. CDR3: CASSQPTSGSPPGELFF. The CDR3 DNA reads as TGTGCCAGCAGCCAGCCAACTAGCGGGAGCCCGCCCGGGGAGCTGTTTTTT.

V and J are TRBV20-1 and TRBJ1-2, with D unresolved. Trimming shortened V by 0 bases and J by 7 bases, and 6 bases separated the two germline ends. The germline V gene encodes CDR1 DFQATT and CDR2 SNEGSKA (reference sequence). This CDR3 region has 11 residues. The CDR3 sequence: CSARDEGGYTF. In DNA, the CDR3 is TGCAGTGCTAGAGATGAGGGTGGCTACACCTTC.

DNA for the CDR3: TGTGCCAGCAGTGAAGCGGTAGACAGGGTATCCTACGAGCAGTACTTC. Translation gives CASSEAVDRVSYEQYF. The chain is built from TRBV6-1 and TRBJ2-7, with TRBD1 matching 7 bases. This CDR3 contains 16 residues. Germline trimming cut 0 bases from V and 1 base from J; bases unmatched to any gene: 6. CDR1 and CDR2 (germline): MNHNS, SASEGT.